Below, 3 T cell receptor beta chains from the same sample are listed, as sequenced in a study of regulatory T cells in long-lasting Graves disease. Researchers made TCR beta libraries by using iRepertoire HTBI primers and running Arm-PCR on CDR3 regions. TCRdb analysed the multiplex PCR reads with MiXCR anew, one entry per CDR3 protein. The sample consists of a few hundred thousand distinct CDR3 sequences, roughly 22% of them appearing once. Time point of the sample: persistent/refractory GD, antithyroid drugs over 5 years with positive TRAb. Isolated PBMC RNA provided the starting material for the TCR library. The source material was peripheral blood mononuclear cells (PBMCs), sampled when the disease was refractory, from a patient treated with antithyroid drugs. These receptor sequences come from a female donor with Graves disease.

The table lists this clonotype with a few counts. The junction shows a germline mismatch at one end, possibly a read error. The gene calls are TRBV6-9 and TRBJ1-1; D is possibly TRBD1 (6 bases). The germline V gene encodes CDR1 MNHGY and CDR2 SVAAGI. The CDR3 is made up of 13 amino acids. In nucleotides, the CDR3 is TGTGCCAGCAGTTATTTACGGGACACTGAAGCTCTCTTT. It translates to CASSYLRDTEALF.

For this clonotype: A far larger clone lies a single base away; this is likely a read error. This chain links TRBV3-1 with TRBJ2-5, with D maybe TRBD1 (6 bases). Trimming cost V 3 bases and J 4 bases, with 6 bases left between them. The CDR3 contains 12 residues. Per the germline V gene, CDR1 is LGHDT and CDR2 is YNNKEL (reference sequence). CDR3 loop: CASSHRGETQYF. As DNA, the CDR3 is TGTGCCAGCAGCCACAGGGGAGAGACCCAGTACTTC.

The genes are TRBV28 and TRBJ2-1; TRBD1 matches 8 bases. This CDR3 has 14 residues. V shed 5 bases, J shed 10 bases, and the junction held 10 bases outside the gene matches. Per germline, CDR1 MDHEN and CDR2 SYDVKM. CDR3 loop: CASSMRGQVGEQFF. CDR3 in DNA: TGTGCCAGCAGTATGAGGGGACAGGTGGGGGAGCAGTTCTTC. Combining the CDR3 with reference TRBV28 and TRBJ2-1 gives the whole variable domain DVKVTQSSRYLVKRTGEKVFLECVQDMDHENMFWYRQDPGLGLRLIYFSYDVKMKEKGDIPEGYSVSREKKERFSLILESASTNQTSMYLCASSMRGQVGEQFFGPGTRLTVL.